This T cell receptor beta chain derives from a study of shared clonotypes between healthy human individuals. Findings and caveats of the study: An anticipated effect of sequencing depth on clonotype sharing among donors was recognized. Larger richness was generally estimated for naive than memory subsets.

Naive CD45RA+ and memory CD45RA-negative subsets were split from CD4+ cells. The CDR3 loop spans 19 amino acids. Germline lookup yields CDR1 SGHRS and CDR2 YFSETQ. Unmatched junction bases numbered 10, after V lost 1 base and J lost 1 base. As regards this clone: Its target is not known.

Deep level was the assay's run setting. Generated by immunoSEQ multiplex PCR, the TCRdb table keeps only in-frame clones and is missing some. The sample shows about 1,500,000 clones, roughly 96% of them seen only once. The TCR was taken from a man under 40 in good health. Sequencing was carried out using naive CD4+ T cells sorted from blood. This sample's subset: CD45RA+ positively selected. The genes are TRBV5-1 and TRBJ2-3; 12 positions agree with TRBD2. This CDR3 reads CASSLLSTSGSLGTDTQYF. The CDR3 DNA reads TGCGCCAGCAGCTTGCTGTCGACTAGCGGGAGTCTGGGCACAGATACGCAGTATTTT.